Listed here are 19 T cell receptor beta chains from one sample, sequenced in a study of vaccination and CD4 T cells after COVID-19. Noted time point: late sampling 161 to 241 days after vaccination in a few convalescent patients. TCRdb re-derived calls from the PCR reads in MiXCR, one entry per CDR3 protein. The sample lists approximately 30,000 distinct CDR3 sequences, 45% to 65% occurring once. The specimen comprised CD4+ T cells from blood, sampled about 7 months after SARS-CoV-2 vaccination. Source of these receptors: a human donor who had recovered from COVID-19.

The V and J genes are TRBV6-1 and TRBJ1-2; 9 bases are shared with TRBD1. The germline V gene has CDR1 MNHNS and CDR2 SASEGT. CDR3 length: 17 amino acids. V dropped 5 bases and J dropped 0; count of bases not matched to a gene: 10. The CDR3: CASSRTGGAESNYGYTF. CDR3 DNA: TGTGCCAGCAGTAGAACAGGGGGCGCAGAATCTAACTATGGCTACACCTTC.

The chain joins TRBV6-1 to TRBJ2-7, with 12 bases that match TRBD2. The CDR3 is 17 residues long. Germline-derived CDR1 and CDR2 are MNHNS and SASEGT. After removal of 5 bases from V and 2 bases from J, the junction contained 10 bases not matched to a gene. The CDR3 region has the DNA TGTGCCAGCAGTCCTTCCCGACTAGCGGGGGTCGCCTACGAGCAGTACTTC. Translated, it gives CASSPSRLAGVAYEQYF.

As DNA, the CDR3 is TGTGCCAGCAGTGAAGGCAGGCCTAACGGGAATTCACCCCTCCACTTT. This gives the protein CASSEGRPNGNSPLHF. The chain joins TRBV6-1 to TRBJ1-6; the D is unclear. CDR1 is MNHNS, CDR2 SASEGT, per germline. V was trimmed by 1 base and J by 7 bases, leaving 14 bases between them. This CDR3 has 16 amino acids.

This clonotype showed up just a few times. The CDR3 DNA is TGTGCCATCAGTGAGGTCCAGGGAGGCCAGCCCCAGCATTTT. Protein product: CAISEVQGGQPQHF. V usage is TRBV10-3 and J usage is TRBJ1-5; D might be TRBD1 (5 bases). Germline V CDR1 and CDR2: ENHRY, SYGVKD. V lost 2 bases to trimming and J lost 7 bases, with 12 bases between them. The CDR3 has 14 amino acids.

The CDR3: CASSLRGGRYNEQFF. Written as DNA, the CDR3 is TGTGCCAGCAGCTTAAGGGGGGGACGTTACAATGAGCAGTTCTTC. This sequence joins TRBV7-6 and TRBJ2-1, with D maybe TRBD2 (7 bases). V lost 2 bases to trimming and J lost 4 bases, with 12 bases between them. The germline V gene encodes CDR1 SGHVS and CDR2 FNYEAQ. This CDR3 is 15 amino acids long. Looking up the rest from reference TRBV7-6 and TRBJ2-1 gives the full variable domain: GAGVSQSPRYKVTKRGQDVALRCDPISGHVSLYWYRQALGQGPEFLTYFNYEAQQDKSGLPNDRFSAERPEGSISTLTIQRTEQRDSAMYRCASSLRGGRYNEQFFGPGTRLTVL.

The rearrangement joins TRBV27 to TRBJ1-2, with TRBD1 as a possible D gene (5 bases). The CDR3 length is 15 residues. Looked up from germline, CDR1 is MNHEY and CDR2 is SMNVEV (reference sequence). The germline V and J ends were trimmed by 4 bases and 2 bases, with 14 bases remaining between them. CDR3 nucleotide sequence: TGTGCCAGCAGTTCTCGATCGGGACGGAACTATGGCTACACCTTC. This gives the protein CASSSRSGRNYGYTF.

CDR3 in amino acids: CASSHVSYEQYF. The CDR3 DNA is TGCGCCAGCAGTCACGTCTCCTACGAGCAGTACTTC. V is TRBV23-1 and J is TRBJ2-7; D gene unclear. TRBV23-1 carries the ORF label, with uncertain function. The CDR3 runs 12 residues. The V and J ends lost 3 bases and 0 bases respectively, with 3 bases between them.

This clonotype turned up a few times. The gene calls are TRBV6-2 or TRBV6-3 and TRBJ1-2; 9 nucleotides align to TRBD1. The germline gives CDR1 MNHEY, CDR2 SVGEGT. This CDR3 comprises 14 residues. V was pared by 5 bases and J by 5 bases, with 6 bases of the junction left unmatched. The CDR3 region is CASSRAGTGYGYTF. DNA for the CDR3: TGTGCCAGCAGTCGCGCCGGGACAGGGTATGGCTACACCTTC.

This sequence joins TRBV15 and TRBJ2-2; perhaps TRBD2 as D (6 bases). Germline CDR1 LNHNV, CDR2 YYDKDF (reference sequence). V dropped 5 bases and J dropped 3 bases, with 16 bases sitting between them. The CDR3 covers 16 residues. In nucleotides, the CDR3 is TGTGCCACCAGCGCCCCGGGGGTACTCCACACCGGGGAGCTGTTTTTT. Translated, it gives CATSAPGVLHTGELFF.

The genes are TRBV7-9 and TRBJ2-7, with unresolved D. Germline CDR1 reads SEHNR; CDR2 reads FQNEAQ (reference sequence). The CDR3 is 14 amino acids. Trimming removed 0 bases at V and 0 bases at J, with 6 bases between. The CDR3 region is CASSLAVSSYEQYF. DNA of the CDR3: TGTGCCAGCAGCTTAGCGGTGTCCTCCTACGAGCAGTACTTC.

V is TRBV5-1 and J is TRBJ1-5; D may be TRBD1 (5 bases). Trimming took off 0 bases at V and 3 bases at J, with 10 bases between the two ends. Germline CDR1 reads SGHRS; CDR2 reads YFSETQ. The CDR3 totals 15 residues. Written as DNA, the CDR3 is TGCGCCAGCAGCTTGGGGACAAACTCCAATCAGCCCCAGCATTTT. Translation gives CASSLGTNSNQPQHF.

This chain links TRBV7-7 with TRBJ1-5; 8 bases are a match to TRBD1. Per the germline V gene, CDR1 is SSHAT and CDR2 is FNYEAQ (reference sequence). V dropped 5 bases and J dropped 2; count of bases not matched to a gene: 14. This CDR3 contains 18 residues. The CDR3 region has the DNA TGTGCCAGCAGCCCCCAGGACAGGGCACATGGTGGCAATCAGCCCCAGCATTTT. The encoded protein is CASSPQDRAHGGNQPQHF.

This clonotype was seen a few times. The chain has TRBV6-1 and TRBJ1-1, with D tentatively TRBD1 (6 bases). CDR3 length: 11 residues. V lost 6 bases and J lost 7, with 9 bases in between. CDR1 is MNHNS and CDR2 is SASEGT in the germline V gene. The CDR3 coding sequence is TGTGCCAGCAGGGGCAGGGGTGAAGCTTTCTTT. This translates into CASRGRGEAFF.

The chain is built from TRBV28 and TRBJ1-1; D gene uncertain. Germline values: CDR1 MDHEN, CDR2 SYDVKM. V gave up 2 bases and J gave up 4 bases, with 11 bases separating them. There are 14 residues in the CDR3. This CDR3 reads CASSLVDAGTEAFF. As DNA, the CDR3 is TGTGCCAGCAGTTTAGTCGATGCGGGCACTGAAGCTTTCTTT. The full variable domain, in which reference TRBV28 and TRBJ1-1 provide the parts outside the CDR3, is DVKVTQSSRYLVKRTGEKVFLECVQDMDHENMFWYRQDPGLGLRLIYFSYDVKMKEKGDIPEGYSVSREKKERFSLILESASTNQTSMYLCASSLVDAGTEAFFGQGTRLTVV.

In this sample, this clonotype turned up a few times. V is TRBV20-1 and J is TRBJ2-7, with 7 positions matching TRBD1. The CDR3 has 14 amino acids. Germline V CDR1 and CDR2: DFQATT, SNEGSKA (reference sequence). Trimming cost V 0 bases and J 3 bases; bases outside gene matches: 5. DNA for the CDR3: TGCAGTGCTAGAGACTCGACAGGGTACTACGAGCAGTACTTC. Translating it yields CSARDSTGYYEQYF.

This chain links TRBV28 with TRBJ2-3; D gene unclear. CDR3 size: 14 residues. The V end was cut by 2 bases, the J end by 1 base, with 7 bases between. From germline, CDR1 is MDHEN and CDR2 SYDVKM. Here the CDR3 DNA reads TGTGCCAGCAGTTTAAGAGGTGGCACAGATACGCAGTATTTT. It yields the protein CASSLRGGTDTQYF.

This sequence joins TRBV12-3 or TRBV12-4 and TRBJ1-2; 9 positions agree with TRBD1. Unmatched junction bases numbered 14, after V lost 5 bases and J lost 4 bases. This CDR3 is built from 17 residues. The CDR3 region has the DNA TGTGCCAGCAGTGGGGTAGGATGGGACAGGGAGTCCTATGGCTACACCTTC. Translating it yields CASSGVGWDRESYGYTF.

The V gene is TRBV20-1, the J gene TRBJ1-1; 9 nucleotides align to TRBD1. The CDR3 is made up of 15 amino acids. Germline values: CDR1 DFQATT, CDR2 SNEGSKA (reference sequence). The ends lost 2 bases at V and 3 bases at J; junction bases unmatched: 7. CDR3 sequence reads: CSARTNRGPYTEAFF. DNA for the CDR3: TGCAGTGCTAGAACCAACAGGGGGCCTTACACTGAAGCTTTCTTT.

This clonotype has a handful of counts. The chain carries TRBV28 and TRBJ2-3; D is possibly TRBD1 (5 bases). The CDR3 runs to 15 residues. V lost 8 bases, J lost 3 bases, and 18 bases lay in between. Germline CDR1 and CDR2: MDHEN and SYDVKM. The CDR3: CASGEQGVGTDTQYF. Here the CDR3 DNA reads TGTGCCAGCGGGGAACAAGGGGTTGGGACAGATACGCAGTATTTT.